A selection of T cell receptor beta chains follows, all from one sample in a study of blood T cell repertoires in COVID-19. Profiled with immunoSEQ multiplex PCR; TCRdb holds only in-frame clones, not every one. The sample includes fewer than 500,000 clones, around nine tenths of them seen just once. Sequencing used PBMCs or T cells enriched from blood (not recorded which). These receptors were obtained from a woman aged 18-30 years with acute COVID-19. The CDR3 runs from the conserved cysteine through the conserved F or W. The D gene is left open where the match is weak. Size values are once, few and many counts, or a class for expanded clones, and some rows have none.

clone_size: .
j_call: TRBJ1-2
d_call: .
v_call: TRBV7-9
cdr3_nt: TGTGCCAGCAGCTTAGAAGAGGGTGGCTACACCTTC
cdr3_aa: CASSLEEGGYTF

clone_size: .
j_call: TRBJ1-2
d_call: TRBD1
v_call: TRBV2
cdr3_nt: TGTGCCAGCAGTTATAGGACAGGGGGCTTTTTGGATGGCTACACCTTC
cdr3_aa: CASSYRTGGFLDGYTF

clone_size: .
j_call: TRBJ1-1
d_call: .
v_call: TRBV6-4
cdr3_nt: TGTGCCAGCAGTGACTCGGCCCCGCGGCGCACTGAAGCTTTCTTT
cdr3_aa: CASSDSAPRRTEAFF

clone_size: .
j_call: TRBJ1-1
d_call: .
v_call: TRBV5-1
cdr3_nt: TGCGCCAGCAGCTTGACGGGGGTGGACACTGAAGCTTTCTTT
cdr3_aa: CASSLTGVDTEAFF

clone_size: .
j_call: TRBJ2-7
d_call: .
v_call: TRBV10-1
cdr3_nt: TGCGCCAGCAATGTATCAGGGGTCCACGAGCAGTACTTC
cdr3_aa: CASNVSGVHEQYF

clone_size: .
j_call: TRBJ2-1
d_call: .
v_call: TRBV29-1
cdr3_nt: TGCAGCGTTGAAGGGCACCTGAATGAGCAGTTCTTC
cdr3_aa: CSVEGHLNEQFF

clone_size: .
j_call: TRBJ1-1
d_call: .
v_call: TRBV6-5
cdr3_nt: TGTGCCAGCAGTTACCAATACAGCACTGAAGCTTTCTTT
cdr3_aa: CASSYQYSTEAFF

clone_size: .
j_call: TRBJ2-1
d_call: .
v_call: TRBV9
cdr3_nt: TGTGCCAGCAGCGTAGGGGGCGTTTGGTCCTACAATGAGCAGTTCTTC
cdr3_aa: CASSVGGVWSYNEQFF

clone_size: .
j_call: TRBJ2-1
d_call: .
v_call: TRBV10-3
cdr3_nt: TGTGCCATCAGTGAAGGGGCCTTCTCGCGGGACTTTGGGCAGTTCTTC
cdr3_aa: CAISEGAFSRDFGQFF

clone_size: .
j_call: TRBJ1-1
d_call: TRBD1
v_call: TRBV18
cdr3_nt: TGTGCCAGCTCCGGACAGGGCTTGAACACTGAAGCTTTCTTT
cdr3_aa: CASSGQGLNTEAFF

clone_size: .
j_call: TRBJ2-2
d_call: TRBD1
v_call: TRBV19
cdr3_nt: TGTGCCAGTAGTATCCTCCTGACAGGGACGAACACCGGGGAGCTGTTTTTT
cdr3_aa: CASSILLTGTNTGELFF

clone_size: .
j_call: TRBJ2-2
d_call: .
v_call: TRBV1
cdr3_nt: TGCACCAGCAGCCAAGAGCCCCAAGCGGGGGACTCGGCGAACACCGGGGAGCTGTTTTTT
cdr3_aa: CTSSQEPQAGDSANTGELFF

clone_size: .
j_call: TRBJ1-5
d_call: .
v_call: TRBV2
cdr3_nt: TGTGCCAGCAGCACGACGCAGGGGCCACAGCCCCAGCATTTT
cdr3_aa: CASSTTQGPQPQHF

clone_size: .
j_call: TRBJ2-7
d_call: .
v_call: TRBV5-1
cdr3_nt: TGCGCCAGCAGCTCCGGTCGGTGGGAGCGTAGGTTAGACGAGCAGTACTTC
cdr3_aa: CASSSGRWERRLDEQYF

clone_size: .
j_call: TRBJ2-7
d_call: .
v_call: TRBV6-5
cdr3_nt: TGTGCCAGCAGGCAGGGGATCTACGAGCAGTACTTC
cdr3_aa: CASRQGIYEQYF

clone_size: .
j_call: TRBJ2-5
d_call: .
v_call: TRBV9
cdr3_nt: TGTGCCAGCAGCGCGGCAGGGCAAGAGACCCAGTACTTC
cdr3_aa: CASSAAGQETQYF

clone_size: .
j_call: TRBJ1-2
d_call: .
v_call: TRBV4-1
cdr3_nt: TGCGCCAGCAGCTCTCAGCGAGGAGATGGCTACACCTTC
cdr3_aa: CASSSQRGDGYTF

clone_size: .
j_call: TRBJ2-3
d_call: .
v_call: TRBV18
cdr3_nt: TGTGCCAGCTCACCACCCTCGGACAGCCGTTCGGGATCGCAGTATTTT
cdr3_aa: CASSPPSDSRSGSQYF

clone_size: many
j_call: TRBJ2-2
d_call: TRBD2
v_call: TRBV4-1
cdr3_nt: TGCGCCAGCAGCCAAGATCAGGCTAGCGGGAGCGCCGGGGAGCTGTTTTTT
cdr3_aa: CASSQDQASGSAGELFF

clone_size: .
j_call: TRBJ2-7
d_call: .
v_call: TRBV5-1
cdr3_nt: TGCGCCAGCTGGTACCACAGGGAGGAGCAGTACTTC
cdr3_aa: CASWYHREEQYF

clone_size: .
j_call: TRBJ1-1
d_call: .
v_call: TRBV18
cdr3_nt: TGTGCCAGCTCACCGCGCGTCGACACTGAAGCTTTCTTT
cdr3_aa: CASSPRVDTEAFF

clone_size: .
j_call: TRBJ1-2
d_call: .
v_call: TRBV6-5
cdr3_nt: TGTGCCAGCAGTAAAAACAGGGAAGGGAACTATGGCTACACCTTC
cdr3_aa: CASSKNREGNYGYTF

clone_size: .
j_call: TRBJ1-5
d_call: TRBD1
v_call: TRBV10-2
cdr3_nt: TGCGCCAGTGGAGACAGGGGTGTTGGGGCTAGCAATCAGCCCCAGCATTTT
cdr3_aa: CASGDRGVGASNQPQHF

clone_size: .
j_call: TRBJ2-1
d_call: .
v_call: TRBV11-2
cdr3_nt: TGTGCCAGCAGCTTAGGATCTTCAGTTTACAATGAGCAGTTCTTC
cdr3_aa: CASSLGSSVYNEQFF

clone_size: once
j_call: TRBJ1-2
d_call: TRBD1
v_call: TRBV27
cdr3_nt: TGTGCCAGCAGTTTAAACAGGGGGAACTATGGCTACACCTTC
cdr3_aa: CASSLNRGNYGYTF

clone_size: .
j_call: TRBJ2-3
d_call: TRBD1
v_call: TRBV2
cdr3_nt: TGTGCCAGCAGTGCTCAGTCAGGGGGCTTAGATACGCAGTATTTT
cdr3_aa: CASSAQSGGLDTQYF

clone_size: .
j_call: TRBJ2-2
d_call: .
v_call: TRBV6-5
cdr3_nt: TGTGCCAGCAGTTACACCCCAGGATTTAGTACCGGGGAGCTGTTTTTT
cdr3_aa: CASSYTPGFSTGELFF

clone_size: many
j_call: TRBJ2-1
d_call: .
v_call: TRBV2
cdr3_nt: TGTGCCAGCAGATTCCGGGACACCTCCTACAATGAGCAGTTCTTC
cdr3_aa: CASRFRDTSYNEQFF

clone_size: .
j_call: TRBJ2-7
d_call: TRBD2
v_call: TRBV30
cdr3_nt: TGTGCCTGGAGTTTACTAGCGGAATCCTACGAGCAGTACTTC
cdr3_aa: CAWSLLAESYEQYF

clone_size: .
j_call: TRBJ1-2
d_call: .
v_call: TRBV7-2
cdr3_nt: TGTGCCAGCAGCGACTACTTGGGTAGTGACTATGGCTACACCTTC
cdr3_aa: CASSDYLGSDYGYTF

clone_size: .
j_call: TRBJ1-2
d_call: TRBD1
v_call: TRBV6-2/TRBV6-3
cdr3_nt: TGTGCCAGCAGTTGGGACAGGGGAGCTTATGGCTACACCTTC
cdr3_aa: CASSWDRGAYGYTF

clone_size: .
j_call: TRBJ1-1
d_call: TRBD1
v_call: TRBV5-5
cdr3_nt: TGTGCCAGCAGCTTGGCCCTGACAGGGGGCACTGAAGCTTTCTTT
cdr3_aa: CASSLALTGGTEAFF

clone_size: .
j_call: TRBJ2-1
d_call: .
v_call: TRBV19
cdr3_nt: TGTGCCAGTAGTATCGGAGCGGACAATGAGCAGTTCTTC
cdr3_aa: CASSIGADNEQFF

clone_size: .
j_call: TRBJ2-3
d_call: .
v_call: TRBV20-1
cdr3_nt: TGCAGTGCTTTACAGTTAGATACGCAGTATTTT
cdr3_aa: CSALQLDTQYF

clone_size: .
j_call: TRBJ1-1
d_call: .
v_call: TRBV5-1
cdr3_nt: TGCGCCAGCAGCATTGACAGCTCGATGAACACTGAAGCTTTCTTT
cdr3_aa: CASSIDSSMNTEAFF

clone_size: .
j_call: TRBJ2-2
d_call: .
v_call: TRBV27
cdr3_nt: TGTGCCAGCAGTTTAGGGGGCAACCGGGGAGCTGTTTTT
cdr3_aa: CASSLGGNRGAVF

clone_size: .
j_call: TRBJ1-2
d_call: .
v_call: TRBV10-3
cdr3_nt: TGTGCCATCAGTGATCCCCCACAGGCTAACTATGGCTACACCTTC
cdr3_aa: CAISDPPQANYGYTF

clone_size: .
j_call: TRBJ2-2
d_call: .
v_call: TRBV24-1
cdr3_nt: TGTGCCACCAGTGAAACGAACGGGGGCACCGGGGAGCTGTTTTTT
cdr3_aa: CATSETNGGTGELFF

clone_size: .
j_call: TRBJ2-1
d_call: .
v_call: TRBV6-4
cdr3_nt: TGTGCCAGCGCCAGTGGCCCGGGAAGCTCCTACAATGAGCAGTTCTTC
cdr3_aa: CASASGPGSSYNEQFF

clone_size: once
j_call: TRBJ1-1
d_call: .
v_call: TRBV3-1/TRBV3-2
cdr3_nt: TGTGCCAGCAGCCAATTCGCGGAGGAGGGTGAAGCTTTCTTT
cdr3_aa: CASSQFAEEGEAFF

clone_size: .
j_call: TRBJ2-7
d_call: TRBD2
v_call: TRBV7-6
cdr3_nt: TGTGCCAGCAGCTTAAGCTCGGGCCAGAGGACTAGCTCCTACGAGCAGTACTTC
cdr3_aa: CASSLSSGQRTSSYEQYF

clone_size: .
j_call: TRBJ1-5
d_call: .
v_call: TRBV30
cdr3_nt: TGTGCCTGGAGGTCTGGCGACGGGCAGCCCCAGCATTTT
cdr3_aa: CAWRSGDGQPQHF

clone_size: .
j_call: TRBJ1-1
d_call: .
v_call: TRBV7-2
cdr3_nt: TGTGCCAGCAGCACCACAGGGATGACTGAAGCTTTCTTT
cdr3_aa: CASSTTGMTEAFF

clone_size: .
j_call: TRBJ2-1
d_call: .
v_call: TRBV7-9
cdr3_nt: TGTGCCAGCAGCTCAAGTAGCGGAACCTACAATGAGCAGTTCTTC
cdr3_aa: CASSSSSGTYNEQFF

clone_size: .
j_call: TRBJ2-7
d_call: TRBD1
v_call: TRBV18
cdr3_nt: TGTGCCAGCTCACTACCTCAGGGGGCATCCTACGAGCAGTACTTC
cdr3_aa: CASSLPQGASYEQYF

clone_size: once
j_call: TRBJ2-3
d_call: TRBD2
v_call: TRBV11-3
cdr3_nt: TGTGCCAGCACCCCAGAGCGGGAGGGCACAGATACGCAGTATTTT
cdr3_aa: CASTPEREGTDTQYF

clone_size: .
j_call: TRBJ1-2
d_call: .
v_call: TRBV6-5
cdr3_nt: TGTGCCAGCAGTTACTCGTCCCAGAACTATGGCTACACCTTC
cdr3_aa: CASSYSSQNYGYTF

clone_size: .
j_call: TRBJ2-1
d_call: .
v_call: TRBV11-3
cdr3_nt: TGTGCCAGCAGCAAATTTAACGGGAATGAACAGTTCTTC
cdr3_aa: CASSKFNGNEQFF

clone_size: .
j_call: TRBJ2-7
d_call: TRBD2
v_call: TRBV19
cdr3_nt: TGTGCCAGTAGTATCTCGCTAGCGGGACCTGGCTACGAGCAGTACTTC
cdr3_aa: CASSISLAGPGYEQYF

clone_size: once
j_call: TRBJ1-2
d_call: TRBD1
v_call: TRBV29-1
cdr3_nt: TGCAGCGTTGAGGACAGGGGAGGAGGCTACACCTTC
cdr3_aa: CSVEDRGGGYTF

clone_size: .
j_call: TRBJ2-7
d_call: .
v_call: TRBV5-4
cdr3_nt: TGTGCCAGCTATCCTCAGGGTTTCCCTTACGAGCAGTACTTC
cdr3_aa: CASYPQGFPYEQYF

clone_size: .
j_call: TRBJ2-5
d_call: .
v_call: TRBV7-9
cdr3_nt: TGTGCCAGCAGCTTCCTACAAGAGACCCAGTACTTC
cdr3_aa: CASSFLQETQYF

clone_size: .
j_call: TRBJ2-7
d_call: .
v_call: TRBV10-1
cdr3_nt: TGCGCCAGCAGTGGTGGGAGTAGTGACGAGCAGTACTTC
cdr3_aa: CASSGGSSDEQYF

clone_size: .
j_call: TRBJ2-7
d_call: .
v_call: TRBV27
cdr3_nt: TGTGCCAGCAGTTTACTCGGCGGGGACTCCTACGAGCAGTACTTC
cdr3_aa: CASSLLGGDSYEQYF

clone_size: .
j_call: TRBJ1-6
d_call: .
v_call: TRBV19
cdr3_nt: TGTGCCAGTACTCGAAAAGGCAGGGGCTCAAGTCGGGCACCCCTCCACTTT
cdr3_aa: CASTRKGRGSSRAPLHF